Below are 30 T cell receptor beta chains sequenced from a single sample in a study of blood T cell repertoires in COVID-19. Measured with immunoSEQ multiplex PCR; TCRdb has only the in-frame clones, and not every one. The sample shows roughly 53,000 clones, 90% of them seen only once. Input material: peripheral blood. Receptors were obtained from a human donor in a cohort sampled during active COVID-19.

J is TRBJ1-2 and V is TRBV4-1, with TRBD1 as a possible D gene (6 bases). CDR1 is MGHRA, CDR2 YSYEKL, per germline. Trimming shortened V by 0 bases and J by 8 bases, and 16 bases separated the two germline ends. The CDR3 length is 15 residues. CDR3 protein: CASSQDLNRVGGYTF. The CDR3 bases are TGCGCCAGCAGCCAAGATCTGAACAGGGTCGGAGGCTACACCTTC.

This chain connects TRBV6-5 to TRBJ2-7; 9 bases are a match to TRBD1. Per germline, CDR1 MNHEY and CDR2 SVGAGI. The CDR3 length is 15 residues. J gave up 3 bases and V 6 bases, and 9 bases lay outside the gene matches. The chain's CDR3 is CASSEERTGDYEQYV. The CDR3 DNA sequence: TGTGCCAGCAGCGAGGAAAGGACAGGGGACTACGAGCAGTACGTC.

In this sample, this clone turned up a few times. The V call is TRBV2, the J call TRBJ2-2, with D tentatively TRBD1 (6 bases). Trimming removed 9 bases from V and 4 bases from J, with 21 bases in between. The germline V gene encodes CDR1 SNHLY and CDR2 FYNNEI. The CDR3 covers 16 residues. The CDR3 DNA reads TGTGCCAGTCGAGGACAGTCGTCTCGAGCCACCGGGGAGCTGTTTTTT. Translation gives CASRGQSSRATGELFF.

The chain is built from TRBV19 and TRBJ2-1; 10 bases map to TRBD1. The CDR3 contains 14 residues. Germline V gene lookup returns CDR1 LNHDA and CDR2 SQIVND (reference sequence). The V and J ends lost 6 bases and 8 bases, in that order; junction bases with no gene match: 7. In nucleotides, the CDR3 is TGTGCCAGTAGAGGGACAGGGGTGTTAGATGAGCAGTTCTTC. It specifies CASRGTGVLDEQFF.

This chain joins TRBV28 and TRBJ1-1; possibly TRBD1 for D (5 bases). Trimming removed 3 bases from V and 5 bases from J, with 13 bases in between. This CDR3 has 14 residues. CDR1 is MDHEN and CDR2 is SYDVKM in the germline V gene. CDR3 DNA: TGTGCCAGCAGTTTGGGACGCAGCGGGACTGAAGCTTTCTTT. Protein sequence: CASSLGRSGTEAFF.

The chain links TRBV28 to TRBJ2-4; D perhaps matches TRBD2 (6 bases). The CDR3 is 16 residues long. Trimming pared 1 base from V and 4 bases from J, leaving 14 bases between. The germline V gene has CDR1 MDHEN and CDR2 SYDVKM. CDR3 region: CASSLFRGRPKNIQYF. The CDR3 DNA reads as TGTGCCAGCAGTTTATTTCGGGGGAGGCCAAAAAACATTCAGTACTTC.

V is TRBV6-6 and J is TRBJ2-7; the match to TRBD1 covers 10 bases. Germline CDR1 reads MNHNY; CDR2 reads SVGAGI (reference sequence). V gave up 2 bases and J gave up 4 bases; unmatched junction bases: 2. The CDR3 sequence is 14 residues long. The chain's CDR3 is CASSYRDRGYEQYV. The CDR3 DNA reads TGTGCCAGCAGTTACCGGGACAGGGGTTACGAGCAGTACGTC.

The rearrangement joins TRBV28 to TRBJ2-5; D is perhaps TRBD2 (5 bases). V was pared by 6 bases and J by 5 bases, with 13 bases between. The CDR3 is 13 amino acids. Germline CDR1 reads MDHEN; CDR2 reads SYDVKM. DNA for the CDR3: TGTGCCAGCAGATGGACTGCCTCGGAGACCCAGTACTTC. Protein sequence: CASRWTASETQYF.

The V gene is TRBV2, the J gene TRBJ2-1, with 7 bases aligning to TRBD2. This CDR3 is 16 amino acids long. Germline V CDR1 and CDR2: SNHLY, FYNNEI. V shed 5 bases and J 9 bases; nucleotides not matched to a gene: 16. CDR3 DNA: TGTGCCAGCAGTCAGCACCGGGACCCGCTAGCGGCTGAGCAGTTCTTC. Its protein is CASSQHRDPLAAEQFF.

This clone was detected once. J is TRBJ1-1 and V is TRBV12-5, with a possible D match to TRBD1 (6 bases). Germline lookup yields CDR1 LGHNT and CDR2 FRNRAP. Trimming stripped 2 bases from V and 5 bases from J, with 18 bases between. This CDR3 comprises 16 residues. For the CDR3, the DNA is TGTGCTAGTGGTTTGCGACCCGGACAGTTTCTGACTGAAGCTTTCTTT. Amino acid sequence: CASGLRPGQFLTEAFF.

The chain combines TRBV6-5 with TRBJ1-4, with a weak D call TRBD1 (5 bases). Trimming took off 10 bases at V and 10 bases at J, with 16 bases between the two ends. This CDR3 is 12 amino acids long. Germline CDR1 is MNHEY and CDR2 is SVGAGI. In nucleotides, the CDR3 is TGTGCCACCTCCCTGGCGGGGGGAAAACTGTTTTTT. The encoded protein is CATSLAGGKLFF.

The chain joins TRBV5-6 to TRBJ2-7, with 7 bases identical to TRBD2. Trimming removed 2 bases from V and 2 bases from J; junction bases left unmatched: 7. The CDR3 totals 15 residues. CDR1 and CDR2 from the germline V gene are SGHDT and YYEEEE. The CDR3 DNA sequence: TGTGCCAGCAGCTTTGGGTGGCGGGGGACCTACGAGCAGTACTTC. It is translated as CASSFGWRGTYEQYF.

The table lists this clone with a count of one. This rearrangement joins TRBV9 to TRBJ2-1, with D possibly being TRBD2 (6 bases). The germline gives CDR1 SGDLS, CDR2 YYNGEE. Trimming took 4 bases from V and 0 from J, leaving 14 bases between them. This CDR3 contains 16 residues. CDR3 DNA: TGTGCCAGCAGCCCCAGGGACTCTAGCTCCTACAATGAGCAGTTCTTC. It codes for CASSPRDSSSYNEQFF.

The chain has TRBV13 and TRBJ1-3; unclear D gene. Per germline, CDR1 PRHDT and CDR2 FYEKMQ (reference sequence). This CDR3 spans 16 amino acids. V was pared by 3 bases and J by 1 base, with 13 bases between. The CDR3 DNA follows: TGTGCCAGCAGCTTCCTCGCGGGGAATTCTGGAAACACCATATATTTT. Translating it yields CASSFLAGNSGNTIYF.

The chain employs TRBV4-1 and TRBJ1-2; 8 bases line up with TRBD1. Germline loops: CDR1 MGHRA, CDR2 YSYEKL. This CDR3 contains 15 residues. V shed 2 bases and J 6 bases; nucleotides not matched to a gene: 8. CDR3 residues: CASSQPTDRVNGYTF. The CDR3 region has the DNA TGCGCCAGCAGCCAACCGACGGACAGGGTGAATGGCTACACCTTC.

The chain is built from TRBV15 and TRBJ1-4, with D perhaps matching TRBD1 (6 bases). Germline V gene lookup returns CDR1 LNHNV and CDR2 YYDKDF (reference sequence). V was trimmed by 0 bases and J by 5 bases, leaving 13 bases between them. The CDR3 loop spans 16 amino acids. The CDR3 loop reads CATSREKDSLNEKLFF. The CDR3 region has the DNA TGTGCCACCAGCAGAGAGAAGGACAGCCTAAATGAAAAACTGTTTTTT.

V and J are TRBV12-3 or TRBV12-4 and TRBJ1-4, with D unresolved. Deletions cut 2 bases from V and 3 bases from J, with 4 bases between. CDR3 length: 13 residues. CDR3 nucleotides: TGTGCCAGCAGTTTAATCGCTAATGAAAAACTGTTTTTT. Its translation: CASSLIANEKLFF.

The J gene is TRBJ1-4, the V gene TRBV6-2 or TRBV6-3; TRBD1 might be the D (5 bases). The V gene lost 0 bases and the J gene lost 7 bases, with 9 bases spanning the gap. The CDR3 contains 14 residues. Per the germline V gene, CDR1 is MNHEY and CDR2 is SVGEGT. CDR3 DNA: TGTGCCAGCAGTTACTCCCAGGGCGGTGAAAAACTGTTTTTT. This translates into CASSYSQGGEKLFF.

The chain couples TRBV28 to TRBJ1-6; D uncertain. The CDR3 has 17 amino acids. The V and J ends lost 5 bases and 6 bases respectively, with 20 bases between them. Germline assignment: CDR1 MDHEN and CDR2 SYDVKM. Here the CDR3 DNA reads TGTGCCAGCAGTCTAACGGACTATTCTTCGAGTAATTCACCCCTCCACTTT. Translation: CASSLTDYSSSNSPLHF.

This clone appeared once. V and J are TRBV6-6 and TRBJ1-1; D is unclear. V shed 5 bases and J shed 3 bases, with 16 bases lying between them. Germline loops: CDR1 MNHNY, CDR2 SVGAGI (reference sequence). This CDR3 comprises 15 residues. The CDR3 spells CASSPFSFFYTEAFF. CDR3 bases: TGTGCCAGCAGTCCCTTTAGCTTTTTCTACACTGAAGCTTTCTTT.

The chain is built from TRBV4-3 and TRBJ2-3; D gene ambiguous. CDR3 length: 14 residues. Germline loops: CDR1 LGHNA, CDR2 YSLEER. V lost 0 bases, J lost 6 bases, and 10 bases lay in between. The CDR3 spells CASSQEALSDTQYF. In DNA form, the CDR3 reads TGCGCCAGCAGCCAAGAGGCCCTGTCCGATACGCAGTATTTT.

The CDR3 DNA reads as TGTGCCAGCAGTGAGGCCAGGGGGCCCTACAATGAGCAGTTCTTC. This gives the protein CASSEARGPYNEQFF. This chain connects TRBV2 to TRBJ2-1; TRBD1 aligns across 8 bases. The CDR3 is made up of 15 amino acids. Trimming cost V 3 bases and J 2 bases; bases outside gene matches: 3. Germline lookup yields CDR1 SNHLY and CDR2 FYNNEI.

CDR3 sequence reads: CASSQAVVSNYGYTF. CDR3 nucleotides: TGCGCCAGCAGCCAAGCAGTGGTATCTAACTATGGCTACACCTTC. This sequence joins TRBV4-1 and TRBJ1-2; D is undetermined. The V gene's germline CDR1 is MGHRA and CDR2 YSYEKL. Trimming shortened V by 1 base and J by 0 bases, and 9 bases separated the two germline ends. There are 15 residues in the CDR3.

The V gene is TRBV7-9, the J gene TRBJ2-4; 7 positions agree with TRBD1. Trimming cost V 1 base and J 5 bases; bases outside gene matches: 8. The V gene's germline CDR1 is SEHNR and CDR2 FQNEAQ (reference sequence). The CDR3 is 16 amino acids. Here the CDR3 DNA reads TGTGCCAGCAGCTTAGGTCCGACAGGGTTGGAAAACATTCAGTACTTC. Amino acid sequence: CASSLGPTGLENIQYF.

The chain carries TRBV7-2 and TRBJ1-1; D unclear. V shed 2 bases and J shed 0 bases, with 7 bases lying between them. Germline V gives CDR1 SGHTA, CDR2 FQGNSA. CDR3 length: 14 residues. In nucleotides, the CDR3 is TGTGCCAGCAGCTTAACTATCATGAACACTGAAGCTTTCTTT. This codes for CASSLTIMNTEAFF.

This rearrangement joins TRBV6-6 to TRBJ1-2; 10 positions agree with TRBD1. The V gene's germline CDR1 is MNHNY and CDR2 SVGAGI (reference sequence). The trim removed 7 bases at V and 2 bases at J, leaving 4 bases unmatched. The CDR3 contains 14 residues. The CDR3 nucleotides read TGTGCCAGCAACGACAGGGGGCGGAACTATGGCTACACCTTC. This codes for CASNDRGRNYGYTF.

The chain combines TRBV11-2 with TRBJ2-1; 9 positions match TRBD2. J gave up 4 bases and V 2 bases, and 3 bases lay outside the gene matches. The CDR3 sequence is 15 residues long. CDR1 is SGHAT, CDR2 FQNNGV, per germline. Here the CDR3 reads CASSLSSGGYNEQFF. DNA for the CDR3: TGTGCCAGCAGCTTATCGAGCGGGGGGTACAATGAGCAGTTCTTC.

The chain has TRBV7-2 and TRBJ1-2; D gene ambiguous. CDR3 length: 13 residues. Germline CDR1 reads SGHTA; CDR2 reads FQGNSA. V was clipped by 2 bases and J by 8 bases, with 12 bases between them. This chain's CDR3 is CASSLWRGVGYTF. In nucleotides, the CDR3 is TGTGCCAGCAGCTTATGGAGAGGTGTAGGCTACACCTTC.

The J gene is TRBJ2-6, the V gene TRBV19, with no clear D. CDR1 and CDR2 from the germline V gene are LNHDA and SQIVND (reference sequence). The CDR3 is 16 residues long. Trimming stripped 7 bases from V and 0 bases from J, with 13 bases between. CDR3 loop: CASTMAVLSGANVLTF. The CDR3 DNA is TGTGCCAGTACCATGGCGGTTCTCTCTGGGGCCAACGTCCTGACTTTC.

The chain combines TRBV2 with TRBJ2-3; D possibly corresponds to TRBD2 (5 bases). Between the trimmed V and J ends, which lost 4 bases and 6 bases, there was a span of 11 bases. This CDR3 has 13 residues. Germline CDR1 and CDR2: SNHLY and FYNNEI. CDR3 in amino acids: CASSVPGTDTQYF. DNA of the CDR3: TGTGCCAGCAGTGTTCCGGGAACGGATACGCAGTATTTT.